This is a list of T cell receptor beta chains from one sample in a study of blood T cell repertoires in COVID-19. The method was immunoSEQ multiplex PCR; TCRdb's version includes in-frame clones alone and lacks a portion of them. Of 250,000 to 350,000 clones detected, almost 90% appear once; the ten largest clones hold less than 3%. Sequenced material: peripheral blood. The receptors stem from a young woman with COVID-19, enrolled during active disease. Both conserved end residues are part of each CDR3. D genes are given only for firm matches. Clone size is not always given. Where it is, it says once, few, many or a class for expanded clones.

NA,TRBJ2-7,NA,TRBV25-1,CASSAPRGSFYEQYF,TGTGCCAGCAGTGCCCCCAGGGGATCTTTCTACGAGCAGTACTTC
NA,TRBJ1-5,NA,TRBV12-3/TRBV12-4,CASRGLSNQPQHF,TGTGCCAGCAGGGGACTTAGCAATCAGCCCCAGCATTTT
NA,TRBJ2-5,NA,TRBV5-4,CASSDPPDSQETQYF,TGTGCCAGCAGCGACCCACCGGACAGTCAAGAGACCCAGTACTTC
NA,TRBJ2-1,NA,TRBV19,CASSIDGNYNEQFF,TGTGCCAGTAGTATAGATGGCAACTACAATGAGCAGTTCTTC
NA,TRBJ2-2,NA,TRBV19,CASSWGGLAGELFF,TGTGCCAGTAGTTGGGGGGGCCTGGCCGGGGAGCTGTTTTTT
NA,TRBJ1-3,TRBD1,TRBV18,CASSRTDRGSGNTIYF,TGTGCCAGCTCGCGCACTGACAGGGGCTCTGGAAACACCATATATTTT
NA,TRBJ2-1,NA,TRBV24-1,CATSDAQYNEQFF,TGTGCCACCAGTGATGCCCAGTACAATGAGCAGTTCTTC
NA,TRBJ2-2,TRBD2,TRBV28,CASRSGTSGSWGTGELFF,TGTGCCAGCAGATCAGGGACTAGCGGGAGTTGGGGCACCGGGGAGCTGTTTTTT
NA,TRBJ1-4,TRBD1,TRBV19,CASSTRDRVYEKLFF,TGTGCCAGTAGTACCCGGGACAGGGTGTATGAAAAACTGTTTTTT
NA,TRBJ1-2,NA,TRBV6-1,CASSESGWGLNYGYTF,TGTGCCAGCAGTGAAAGTGGGTGGGGGCTCAACTATGGCTACACCTTC
NA,TRBJ1-5,TRBD1,TRBV19,CASSEGTGSNQPQHF,TGTGCCAGTAGTGAAGGGACAGGGAGCAATCAGCCCCAGCATTTT
once,TRBJ2-2,TRBD2,TRBV5-1,CASSLVAGGVTGELFF,TGCGCCAGCAGCTTGGTAGCGGGAGGGGTCACCGGGGAGCTGTTTTTT
NA,TRBJ2-1,TRBD2,TRBV6-2/TRBV6-3,CASSAGTNYNEQFF,TGTGCCAGCAGTGCCGGGACTAACTACAATGAGCAGTTCTTC
NA,TRBJ2-7,NA,TRBV4-1,CASSQDAGTREQYF,TGCGCCAGCAGCCAAGATGCCGGGACACGGGAGCAGTACTTC
NA,TRBJ2-2,TRBD2,TRBV6-5,CASASGRIRTGELFF,TGTGCCAGCGCTAGCGGGAGAATTCGGACCGGGGAGCTGTTTTTT
NA,TRBJ1-4,TRBD1,TRBV29-1,CSVEIGGTGEKLFF,TGCAGCGTTGAAATAGGGGGGACAGGTGAAAAACTGTTTTTT
NA,TRBJ2-7,TRBD2,TRBV5-1,CASGTTSGHSYEQYF,TGCGCCAGCGGTACAACTAGCGGGCATTCCTACGAGCAGTACTTC
NA,TRBJ1-5,NA,TRBV5-1,CASSLGGDQPQHF,TGCGCCAGCAGCTTGGGGGGGGATCAGCCCCAGCATTTT
NA,TRBJ1-1,NA,TRBV6-1,CASSEVGFWEGTEAFF,TGTGCCAGCAGTGAAGTAGGGTTTTGGGAGGGCACTGAAGCTTTCTTT
NA,TRBJ1-3,NA,TRBV28,CASSSETGYGNTIYF,TGTGCCAGCAGTTCGGAAACAGGGTATGGAAACACCATATATTTT
NA,TRBJ1-3,NA,TRBV19,CASSPSTGKWGNTIYF,TGTGCCAGTAGTCCGTCAACAGGGAAATGGGGAAACACCATATATTTT
NA,TRBJ2-7,NA,TRBV5-6,CASSLGGSFYEQYF,TGTGCCAGCAGCTTAGGTGGGAGCTTCTACGAGCAGTACTTC
NA,TRBJ1-1,TRBD1,TRBV11-2,CASSSDRVGANTEAFF,TGTGCCAGCAGCTCCGACAGGGTAGGGGCGAACACTGAAGCTTTCTTT
NA,TRBJ2-7,NA,TRBV7-9,CASSNSGVGEQYF,TGTGCCAGCAGCAATAGCGGAGTCGGCGAGCAGTACTTC
NA,TRBJ1-1,TRBD1,TRBV19,CASSGTANTEAFF,TGTGCCAGTTCCGGGACAGCGAACACTGAAGCTTTCTTT
NA,TRBJ1-1,TRBD1,TRBV10-3,CAISESRGQGWTEAFF,TGTGCCATCAGTGAGTCGAGGGGACAGGGGTGGACTGAAGCTTTCTTT
NA,TRBJ2-7,TRBD1,TRBV5-1,CASSSTTGQGYEQYF,TGCGCCAGCAGCTCTACCACGGGACAGGGATACGAGCAGTACTTC
NA,TRBJ2-5,NA,TRBV2,CASSEGGQKETQYF,TGTGCCAGCAGTGAGGGGGGACAGAAAGAGACCCAGTACTTC
NA,TRBJ1-1,TRBD1,TRBV7-9,CASSSDRGRNTEAFF,TGTGCCAGCAGCTCCGACAGGGGGCGGAACACTGAAGCTTTCTTT
NA,TRBJ1-1,TRBD1,TRBV29-1,CSVGQGGDTEAFF,TGCAGCGTCGGACAGGGGGGTGACACTGAAGCTTTCTTT
NA,TRBJ1-1,NA,TRBV28,CASSLLLSSTEAFF,NA
NA,TRBJ1-2,TRBD1,TRBV9,CASSVGGTGEYGYTF,TGTGCCAGCAGCGTAGGGGGGACAGGGGAATATGGCTACACCTTC
once,TRBJ2-1,NA,TRBV5-6,CASSSGLSSYNEQFF,TGTGCCAGCAGCTCGGGACTGAGCTCCTACAATGAGCAGTTCTTC
NA,TRBJ2-5,TRBD1,TRBV28,CASSWSDRDNTETQYF,TGTGCCAGCAGTTGGTCGGACAGGGATAATACAGAGACCCAGTACTTC
NA,TRBJ2-5,NA,TRBV5-4,CASSLDILETQYF,TGTGCCAGCAGCTTGGACATTTTGGAGACCCAGTACTTC
NA,TRBJ1-2,TRBD1,TRBV12-3/TRBV12-4,CASSTGGARGYTF,TGTGCCAGCAGCACAGGGGGCGCAAGGGGCTACACCTTC
NA,TRBJ2-3,NA,TRBV30,CAWSVLTTDTQYF,TGTGCCTGGAGTGTACTCACCACAGATACGCAGTATTTT
NA,TRBJ1-5,NA,TRBV19,CASSPRGTPSNQPQHF,TGTGCCAGTAGTCCACGGGGAACACCAAGCAATCAGCCCCAGCATTTT
NA,TRBJ1-1,TRBD1,TRBV3-1/TRBV3-2,CASSLSGQTNTEAFF,TGTGCCAGCAGCCTGTCGGGACAGACGAACACTGAAGCTTTCTTT
NA,TRBJ1-2,NA,TRBV11-2,CASSLAGGKSEGYTF,TGTGCCAGCAGCTTAGCCGGGGGGAAATCGGAGGGCTACACCTTC
NA,TRBJ1-2,NA,TRBV30,CAWRSRGWGYTF,TGTGCCTGGAGATCCCGGGGTTGGGGCTACACCTTC
NA,TRBJ1-3,TRBD1,TRBV5-1,CASSLAGGSGNTIYF,TGCGCCAGCAGCTTGGCAGGGGGCTCTGGAAACACCATATATTTT
NA,TRBJ2-7,NA,TRBV6-5,CASSYSGDIYEQYF,TGTGCCAGCAGTTACTCGGGGGACATCTACGAGCAGTACTTC
NA,TRBJ2-4,TRBD2,TRBV19,CASSSGGYIQYF,TGTGCCAGTAGTAGCGGGGGATACATTCAGTACTTC
NA,TRBJ1-4,TRBD1,TRBV28,CASRGTGNEKLFF,TGTGCCAGCAGAGGGACAGGAAATGAAAAACTGTTTTTT
NA,TRBJ2-1,TRBD2,TRBV10-3,CAAVGGVSYNEQFF,TGTGCCGCCGTGGGGGGGGTGTCCTACAATGAGCAGTTCTTC
NA,TRBJ2-5,NA,TRBV5-5,CASSLAPTETQYF,TGTGCCAGCAGCTTGGCCCCTACGGAGACCCAGTACTTC
once,TRBJ2-1,NA,TRBV29-1,CSVEVWEKADNEQFF,TGCAGCGTTGAAGTATGGGAGAAAGCTGACAATGAGCAGTTCTTC